Detailed here is one T cell receptor beta chain. Antigen unknown. The CDR3 is 16 amino acids. The germline gives CDR1 SGHKS, CDR2 YYEKEE (reference sequence). After removal of 7 bases from V and 2 bases from J, the junction contained 7 bases not matched to a gene. These data are taken from a study of cytomegalovirus exposure and HLA in healthy donors. PCR used 60 Vbeta primers and 13 Jbeta primers. Using immunoSEQ multiplex PCR, the repertoire was profiled, and TCRdb retains in-frame clones only, with some absent. Of some 100,000 clones in the sample, about 79% are singletons; the top ten hold roughly 1.2%. Study conclusions and caveats: The authors listed about 170 TCR beta chains as cytomegalovirus-associated.

The gene calls are TRBV5-5 and TRBJ1-5; 12 nucleotides line up with TRBD1. The receptor's source is a young woman in good health and CMV-seronegative. Sequencing input: PBMCs. This chain's CDR3 is CASEHGTGGGNQPQHF. CDR3 DNA: TGTGCCAGCGAACACGGGACAGGGGGCGGCAATCAGCCCCAGCATTTT.